This TCR beta chain was sequenced in a study of T cells in Graves' hyperthyroidism and ophthalmopathy. General study results and limits: Researchers found most expanded thyroid clonotypes above 0.001 in blood as well.

The germline gives CDR1 SQVTM, CDR2 ANQGSEA. The CDR3 has 11 amino acids. A remark on this clonotype: Its antigen is unknown. The junction departs from the called germline gene at one end, perhaps through a read error.

Under 3 months was the duration of disease in ophthalmopathy patients, who also had a Clinical Activity Score of at least 3 and a NOSPECS grade of at least 4. Diagnoses were made from clinical symptoms, serum measures (thyroxine and TRAb), thyroid ultrasound and orbital computed tomography. Source material for PBMCs was 10 ml fresh peripheral blood. TCR beta CDR3 region amplification was performed from RNA transcripts. Primed by the HTBI set, a first-round RT-PCR was run on the TCR CDR3. TCRdb recomputed calls from the multiplex PCR reads with MiXCR, one row per CDR3 protein. Of about 58,000 distinct CDR3 sequences in the sample, around half are singletons; the top ten hold over 10%.

The sequence derives from a woman younger than 45 with Graves' ophthalmopathy. J is TRBJ2-1 and V is TRBV29-1; TRBD2 matches 7 bases. Sequenced material: blood. Here the CDR3 reads CSGGGKDEQSF. The CDR3 coding sequence is TGCAGCGGGGGAGGGAAGGATGAGCAGTCCTTC.